The entry below describes one TCR beta chain. Its specificity is not known. This entry is derived from a study of shared clonotypes between healthy human individuals. Study-wide background: Each donor had three CD4 naive, three CD4 memory, two CD8 naive and one CD8 memory plate. Study results and limitations: Generally, naive subsets came out with larger estimated richness than memory subsets.

Each subset's genomic DNA was shared equally among a number of immunoSEQ plates. Generated by immunoSEQ multiplex PCR, the TCRdb table keeps only in-frame clones and is missing some. The table has over 2 million clones, 95% seen once. Sequencing used naive CD4+ T cells sorted from blood. Subset of the sample: CD45RA+ positively selected. This TCR derives from a man aged 18 to 30 in good health.

The CDR3 sequence: CASSISRYRATDTQYF. The CDR3, as DNA: TGTGCCAGCAGCATTAGCCGGTACAGGGCCACAGATACGCAGTATTTT. The V gene is TRBV2, the J gene TRBJ2-3, with D perhaps matching TRBD1 (6 bases). V dropped 6 bases and J dropped 2 bases, with 18 bases sitting between them. CDR1 SNHLY and CDR2 FYNNEI come from the germline V gene. CDR3 length: 16 amino acids.